These 3 T cell receptor beta chains share one sample of origin, sequenced in a study of T cell responses to AZD1222 COVID-19 vaccine. The protocol was immunoSEQ multiplex PCR, while the TCRdb copy is restricted to in-frame clones and leaves out a portion. The sample lists some 150,000 clones; approximately 90% were seen once. The sequences come from peripheral blood, collected 28 days after the second AZD1222 dose. The receptors stem from an adult who received the AZD1222 COVID-19 vaccine.

The chain uses TRBV6-1 and TRBJ2-5; D possibly corresponds to TRBD1 (6 bases). Germline V gives CDR1 MNHNS, CDR2 SASEGT. The CDR3 consists of 16 residues. Trimming left V 4 bases short and J 5 bases short, with 20 bases between. The CDR3 protein is CASSADSHPLQETQYF. The CDR3 bases are TGTGCCAGCAGTGCGGACAGCCACCCCCTCCAGGAGACCCAGTACTTC.

The rearrangement uses TRBV5-1 and TRBJ2-2, with 11 bases that match TRBD2. The J segment lost 3 bases and the V segment lost 4 bases, leaving 23 bases of the junction unmatched. The CDR3 runs to 22 residues. The germline CDR1 and CDR2 sequences are SGHRS and YFSETQ. The CDR3 nucleotides read TGCGCCAGCAGCCCGCACCCAGTAGCGGGAGGGCTCCCTGGCCGTGACACCGGGGAGCTGTTTTTT. Amino acid sequence: CASSPHPVAGGLPGRDTGELFF.

The chain uses TRBV30 and TRBJ1-1; D not certain. Trimming cost V 3 bases and J 7 bases, with 9 bases left between them. CDR1 and CDR2 from the germline V gene are GTSNPN and SVGIG (reference sequence). CDR3 length: 11 residues. CDR3 protein: CAWRGNGEAFF. In DNA, the CDR3 is TGTGCCTGGAGGGGGAATGGTGAAGCTTTCTTT.